A selection of T cell receptor beta chains follows, all from one sample in a study of T-cell reconstitution after alpha-beta-depleted transplantation in children. TCRdb re-analysed the PCR reads in MiXCR, keeping a single row per CDR3 protein. The table records around 190,000 distinct CDR3 sequences, approximately 6.9% of them present only once. The material was PBMCs, obtained before TCRalphabeta/CD19-depleted stem cell transplant. The receptors shown here come from a boy aged 2-9 years with acute lymphoblastic leukemia, due to receive a stem cell transplant. Each CDR3 is given with its conserved first and last residue. A D gene is named only where the DNA matches it firmly. Expanded clones are given a class, and other clones once, few, many or no size at all.

J gene: TRBJ2-1; D gene: .; clone size: many; V gene: TRBV6-2/TRBV6-3; CDR3 protein: CASSLTDEQFF; CDR3 DNA: TGTGCCAGCAGTTTAACGGACGAGCAGTTCTTC
J gene: TRBJ2-3; D gene: TRBD2; clone size: .; V gene: TRBV7-2; CDR3 protein: CASSATSGTDTQYF; CDR3 DNA: TGTGCCAGCAGCGCGACTAGCGGGACAGATACGCAGTATTTT
J gene: TRBJ2-3; D gene: .; clone size: many; V gene: TRBV29-1; CDR3 protein: CSVEGASLSVLPRTDTQYF; CDR3 DNA: TGCAGCGTTGAGGGGGCTAGCCTAAGCGTTCTTCCTCGCACAGATACGCAGTATTTT
J gene: TRBJ2-1; D gene: .; clone size: many; V gene: TRBV20-1; CDR3 protein: CSASNGAVGPNEQFF; CDR3 DNA: TGCAGTGCTAGTAACGGGGCGGTCGGGCCCAATGAGCAGTTCTTC
J gene: TRBJ2-1; D gene: .; clone size: many; V gene: TRBV2; CDR3 protein: CASSARDSHSF; CDR3 DNA: TGTGCCAGCAGTGCCCGGGACTCCCACTCTTTC
J gene: TRBJ2-3; D gene: TRBD2; clone size: many; V gene: TRBV10-3; CDR3 protein: CAITTLVGGRAPDTQYF; CDR3 DNA: TGTGCCATCACCACCCTCGTCGGCGGGAGGGCCCCAGATACGCAGTATTTT
J gene: TRBJ2-5; D gene: TRBD1; clone size: .; V gene: TRBV5-1; CDR3 protein: CASSGTGVQETQYF; CDR3 DNA: TGCGCCAGCAGCGGGACAGGGGTCCAAGAGACCCAGTACTTC
J gene: TRBJ1-2; D gene: .; clone size: few; V gene: TRBV3-1; CDR3 protein: CASSPGGGVIYGYTF; CDR3 DNA: TGTGCCAGCAGCCCCGGTGGGGGTGTGATCTATGGCTACACCTTC
J gene: TRBJ2-7; D gene: .; clone size: .; V gene: TRBV4-2; CDR3 protein: CASSQVDGTRSYEQYF; CDR3 DNA: TGTGCCAGCAGCCAGGTAGACGGGACCCGCTCCTACGAGCAGTACTTC
J gene: TRBJ1-1; D gene: TRBD1; clone size: .; V gene: TRBV2; CDR3 protein: CASTEGQGLPRNTEAFF; CDR3 DNA: TGTGCCAGCACCGAGGGACAGGGACTTCCTAGGAACACTGAAGCTTTCTTT
J gene: TRBJ2-3; D gene: TRBD1; clone size: many; V gene: TRBV28; CDR3 protein: CASQIGGTGGWDTQYF; CDR3 DNA: TGTGCCAGCCAAATTGGAGGCACAGGGGGCTGGGATACGCAGTATTTT
J gene: TRBJ2-3; D gene: TRBD1; clone size: .; V gene: TRBV28; CDR3 protein: CASSPLDRVGRDTQYF; CDR3 DNA: TGTGCCAGCAGTCCTCTCGACAGGGTCGGCCGGGATACGCAGTATTTT
J gene: TRBJ2-7; D gene: .; clone size: once; V gene: TRBV5-1; CDR3 protein: CASSIRSSAYEQYF; CDR3 DNA: TGCGCCAGCAGCATCCGGTCTAGTGCCTACGAGCAGTACTTC
J gene: TRBJ2-2; D gene: .; clone size: few; V gene: TRBV18; CDR3 protein: CASSPRTRGDTGELFF; CDR3 DNA: TGTGCCAGCTCACCACGGACTCGTGGAGACACCGGGGAGCTGTTTTTT